A selection of T cell receptor beta chains follows, all from one sample in a study of T cell changes during pregnancy in multiple sclerosis. The data were produced by immunoSEQ multiplex PCR, yet TCRdb's version contains in-frame clones alone and is incomplete. The sample lists some 74,000 clones, approximately 92% occurring once. The starting material was peripheral blood, obtained before pregnancy. The receptors were sampled from a female donor with multiple sclerosis, enrolled in a pregnancy study. The CDR3 runs from the conserved cysteine through the conserved F or W. D genes are given only for firm matches. For some rows the clone size is stated as once, few or many, or as a class when expanded; others skip it.

TRBD2 TRBJ2-3 TRBV28 - CASSSPGGLLGTDTQYF TGTGCCAGCAGTTCGCCGGGGGGGTTATTAGGCACAGATACGCAGTATTTT
- TRBJ2-7 TRBV7-9 - CASSLAEGTYEQYF TGTGCCAGCAGCTTAGCGGAGGGGACCTACGAGCAGTACTTC
TRBD1 TRBJ2-1 TRBV7-6 once CASSLGQEHYNEQFF TGTGCCAGCAGCCTGGGACAGGAACACTACAATGAGCAGTTCTTC
- TRBJ1-2 TRBV7-9 - CASSLEGGNYGYTF TGTGCCAGCAGCTTAGAGGGAGGCAACTATGGCTACACCTTC
- TRBJ2-5 TRBV11-3 - CASSPRETQYF TGTGCCAGCAGCCCTCGAGAGACCCAGTACTTC
- TRBJ2-1 TRBV6-5 - CASSSQGSSEQFF TGTGCCAGCAGTTCCCAGGGGAGTTCCGAGCAGTTCTTC
- TRBJ2-7 TRBV27 - CASSFAKLGHSSYEQYF TGTGCCAGCAGTTTTGCTAAACTCGGACATAGCTCCTACGAGCAGTACTTC
- TRBJ2-7 TRBV18 - CASSSPRDGGSEQYF TGTGCCAGCTCATCGCCGCGGGACGGAGGAAGCGAGCAGTACTTC
- TRBJ1-4 TRBV10-3 - CAISVGGGFNEKLFF TGTGCCATCAGTGTTGGGGGGGGGTTTAATGAAAAACTGTTTTTT
- TRBJ2-7 TRBV18 once CASSRGAGSYEQYF TGTGCCAGCTCACGCGGGGCAGGCTCCTACGAGCAGTACTTC
- TRBJ2-7 TRBV6-5 - CASSPLGSNEQYF TGTGCCAGCAGTCCCCTCGGGAGTAACGAGCAGTACTTC
TRBD1 TRBJ2-5 TRBV30 - CAWLQGAGETQYF TGTGCCTGGCTCCAGGGGGCGGGGGAGACCCAGTACTTC
TRBD1 TRBJ2-3 TRBV18 - CASSPPRDRASTDTQYF TGTGCCAGCTCACCCCCCCGGGACAGGGCTTCTACAGATACGCAGTATTTT
TRBD1 TRBJ1-5 TRBV5-6 - CASSLQGYNQPQHF TGTGCCAGCAGCTTACAGGGGTACAATCAGCCCCAGCATTTT
TRBD1 TRBJ2-7 TRBV2 few CASKPGQGPYEQYF TGTGCCAGCAAACCGGGACAGGGACCCTACGAGCAGTACTTC